The rows below give T cell receptor beta chains drawn from one sample of a study of T cell responses to AZD1222 COVID-19 vaccine. Using immunoSEQ multiplex PCR, the repertoire was profiled, and TCRdb retains in-frame clones only, with some absent. The profile shows 180,000 or so clones, roughly nine tenths of them singletons. The sample consisted of peripheral blood, taken on day 0 of AZD1222 vaccination. These receptors came from an adult in good health. CDR3s include the opening cysteine and the closing phenylalanine or tryptophan. The D gene is left open where the match is weak. Only some rows state a clone size, as once, few, many or a class for expanded clones.

d_call | j_call | v_call | clone_size | cdr3_aa | cdr3_nt
NA | TRBJ1-1 | TRBV6-1 | NA | CASSEEGQMNTEAFF | TGTGCCAGCAGTGAAGAGGGGCAAATGAACACTGAAGCTTTCTTT
NA | TRBJ1-5 | TRBV7-8 | NA | CASSSGEGVGGNQPQHF | TGTGCCAGCAGCTCCGGGGAAGGCGTCGGGGGCAATCAGCCCCAGCATTTT
TRBD2 | TRBJ2-7 | TRBV7-6 | NA | CASSQINPGPGLAGDEQYF | TGTGCCAGCAGCCAAATCAATCCGGGGCCGGGACTAGCGGGAGACGAGCAGTACTTC
NA | TRBJ1-3 | TRBV2 | NA | CASRQGGGNTIYF | TGTGCCAGCAGGCAGGGCGGTGGAAACACCATATATTTT
TRBD2 | TRBJ2-2 | TRBV11-2 | NA | CASSLPGLAGYTGELFF | TGTGCCAGCAGCTTGCCGGGACTAGCGGGGTACACCGGGGAGCTGTTTTTT
NA | TRBJ1-5 | TRBV2 | NA | CASRPLGLDNQPQHF | TGTGCCAGCAGGCCTCTAGGACTTGACAATCAGCCCCAGCATTTT
NA | TRBJ2-3 | TRBV28 | NA | CASKTPTDTQYF | TGTGCCAGCAAAACCCCCACAGATACGCAGTATTTT
NA | TRBJ2-1 | TRBV29-1 | NA | CSVDRNEQFF | TGCAGCGTTGATAGGAATGAGCAGTTCTTC
NA | TRBJ2-5 | TRBV3-1/TRBV3-2 | NA | CASSLRLTREETQYF | TGTGCCAGCAGCCTCCGCCTCACTAGAGAAGAGACCCAGTACTTC
TRBD1 | TRBJ1-1 | TRBV12-3/TRBV12-4 | NA | CASSTTGEGAFF | TGTGCCAGCAGCACGACAGGGGAGGGAGCTTTCTTT
TRBD1 | TRBJ1-2 | TRBV19 | NA | CASTSTGGVNYGYTF | TGTGCCAGTACTTCGACAGGGGGAGTGAACTATGGCTACACCTTC
NA | TRBJ1-2 | TRBV19 | NA | CASIRQGRDYGYTF | TGTGCCAGTATCAGGCAGGGGAGGGACTATGGCTACACCTTC
NA | TRBJ1-2 | TRBV5-4 | NA | CASSMDGRENTF | TGTGCCAGCAGCATGGATGGCAGGGAAAACACCTTC
NA | TRBJ2-3 | TRBV18 | NA | CASSPAASYTDTQYF | TGTGCCAGCTCACCCGCCGCTAGTTACACAGATACGCAGTATTTT
NA | TRBJ1-3 | TRBV7-9 | NA | CASSLNSGIAGNTIYF | TGTGCCAGCAGCTTAAATTCCGGCATCGCTGGAAACACCATATATTTT
NA | TRBJ1-4 | TRBV5-1 | NA | CASSLGTGTTNEKLFF | TGCGCCAGCAGCTTGGGCACAGGGACTACTAATGAAAAACTGTTTTTT
TRBD2 | TRBJ2-5 | TRBV7-9 | NA | CASSPGTSGVTQYF | TGTGCCAGCAGCCCAGGGACTAGCGGCGTGACCCAGTACTTC
NA | TRBJ1-2 | TRBV30 | NA | CAWSSKSLYGYTF | TGTGCCTGGAGTTCGAAATCTCTTTATGGCTACACCTTC
TRBD2 | TRBJ2-5 | TRBV7-9 | NA | CASSLASGQETQYF | TGTGCCAGCAGCTTGGCTAGCGGCCAAGAGACCCAGTACTTC
TRBD1 | TRBJ1-2 | TRBV19 | once | CASSSPGQIWSAANYGYTF | TGTGCCAGTAGTTCTCCGGGACAGATCTGGAGCGCCGCTAACTATGGCTACACCTTC
NA | TRBJ1-1 | TRBV25-1 | NA | CASSELDRTYEAFF | TGTGCCAGCAGTGAACTCGACAGAACGTATGAAGCTTTCTTT
TRBD1 | TRBJ1-6 | TRBV10-3 | once | CAISQGQGLNNSPLHF | TGTGCCATCAGCCAGGGACAGGGTTTGAATAATTCACCCCTCCACTTT
NA | TRBJ2-7 | TRBV6-5 | NA | CASRVTGAYEQYF | TGTGCCAGCAGGGTGACAGGCGCCTACGAGCAGTACTTC
NA | TRBJ2-7 | TRBV5-1 | NA | CASSLSGPYEQYF | TGCGCCAGCAGCTTGTCGGGCCCCTACGAGCAGTACTTC
TRBD2 | TRBJ2-5 | TRBV7-8 | NA | CASSLGLAGEAQYF | TGTGCCAGCAGCTTAGGTCTAGCGGGAGAGGCCCAGTACTTC
NA | TRBJ1-2 | TRBV11-2 | NA | CASTRGDSSNYGYTF | TGTGCCAGCACCCGGGGTGACAGCTCTAACTATGGCTACACCTTC
TRBD2 | TRBJ2-1 | TRBV7-6 | NA | CASSPFGLASYNEQFF | TGTGCCAGCAGTCCGTTCGGACTAGCCTCCTACAATGAGCAGTTCTTC
NA | TRBJ1-5 | TRBV11-2 | NA | CASSEDNSNQPQHF | TGTGCCAGCAGCGAAGACAATAGCAATCAGCCCCAGCATTTT
NA | TRBJ2-7 | TRBV6-5 | NA | CASSYSRAARYEQYF | TGTGCCAGCAGTTACTCGAGGGCGGCGCGGTACGAGCAGTACTTC
TRBD1 | TRBJ2-7 | TRBV10-3 | once | CAISEPGQATYEQYF | TGTGCCATCAGTGAGCCAGGACAGGCCACCTACGAGCAGTACTTC
TRBD1 | TRBJ1-6 | TRBV27 | NA | CASSLSVSRGARVSPLHF | TGTGCCAGCAGTTTATCGGTCTCCAGGGGGGCGCGGGTATCACCCCTCCACTTT
TRBD2 | TRBJ2-5 | TRBV27 | NA | CASSLSLNGRVQETQYF | TGTGCCAGCAGTTTAAGTTTAAACGGGAGGGTCCAAGAGACCCAGTACTTC
NA | TRBJ1-2 | TRBV2 | NA | CASSGSRIILSHYGYTF | TGTGCCAGCAGTGGATCGCGGATCATACTTTCGCACTATGGCTACACCTTC
TRBD1 | TRBJ1-2 | TRBV9 | NA | CASSVALPGTGTNYGYTF | TGTGCCAGCAGCGTAGCTCTACCCGGGACAGGGACCAACTATGGCTACACCTTC
NA | TRBJ2-7 | TRBV3-1/TRBV3-2 | NA | CASSQGPGGEQYF | TGTGCCAGCAGCCAAGGGCCCGGCGGCGAGCAGTACTTC
NA | TRBJ1-5 | TRBV19 | NA | CASSILGPWDQPQHF | TGTGCCAGTAGTATTTTGGGGCCTTGGGATCAGCCCCAGCATTTT
TRBD1 | TRBJ2-7 | TRBV6-1 | NA | CASSEVRQGANEQYF | TGTGCCAGCAGTGAGGTGAGACAGGGGGCGAACGAGCAGTACTTC
TRBD1 | TRBJ1-4 | TRBV19 | NA | CASSPRQGANEKLFF | TGTGCCAGTAGTCCCCGACAGGGGGCTAATGAAAAACTGTTTTTT
NA | TRBJ1-3 | TRBV18 | NA | CASSPTGRTSSGNTIYF | TGTGCCAGCTCACCAACCGGTCGGACTAGCTCTGGAAACACCATATATTTT
NA | TRBJ1-2 | TRBV5-6 | NA | CASSFGTDRYGYTF | TGTGCCAGCAGCTTCGGGACCGACCGGTATGGCTACACCTTC
TRBD1 | TRBJ2-5 | TRBV7-9 | NA | CASSFDRGLETQYF | TGTGCCAGCAGCTTCGACAGGGGACTGGAGACCCAGTACTTC
NA | TRBJ2-3 | TRBV6-5 | NA | CASSYDGRQDTQYF | TGTGCCAGCAGTTACGATGGGAGGCAAGATACGCAGTATTTT
NA | TRBJ2-7 | TRBV9 | NA | CASSEGGGYEQYF | TGTGCCAGCAGCGAGGGTGGGGGTTACGAGCAGTACTTC
NA | TRBJ2-2 | TRBV12-3/TRBV12-4 | once | CAGSLANTGELFF | TGTGCCGGCAGCCTGGCGAACACCGGGGAGCTGTTTTTT
TRBD1 | TRBJ2-7 | TRBV11-2 | few | CASSSYPGQGGDYEQYF | TGTGCCAGCAGCTCGTACCCGGGACAGGGGGGAGACTACGAGCAGTACTTC
NA | TRBJ1-1 | TRBV5-1 | NA | CASSLGLRGRGSTEAFF | TGCGCCAGCAGCTTGGGTCTCCGAGGGAGGGGGAGCACTGAAGCTTTCTTT
NA | TRBJ2-2 | TRBV15 | NA | CATSIGGGKNTGELFF | TGTGCCACCAGCATTGGAGGGGGGAAGAACACCGGGGAGCTGTTTTTT
TRBD2 | TRBJ2-1 | TRBV19 | NA | CASSIERLAGGNEQFF | TGTGCCAGTAGTATAGAAAGGCTAGCGGGAGGCAATGAGCAGTTCTTC
NA | TRBJ1-1 | TRBV23-1 | NA | CASSQIQTGIRAEAFF | TGCGCCAGCAGTCAAATCCAAACAGGGATAAGGGCTGAAGCTTTCTTT
NA | TRBJ1-2 | TRBV27 | NA | CASSFQGPYRGYTF | TGTGCCAGCAGTTTTCAAGGCCCGTACAGGGGCTACACCTTC
NA | TRBJ1-2 | TRBV29-1 | NA | CSVASAENAYTF | TGCAGCGTTGCAAGTGCCGAGAACGCCTACACCTTC
TRBD2 | TRBJ2-1 | TRBV5-1 | NA | CASSSRASGSPEQFF | TGCGCCAGCAGCTCGCGGGCTAGCGGGAGTCCTGAGCAGTTCTTC
TRBD2 | TRBJ2-1 | TRBV28 | NA | CASSLLAGGHNEQFF | TGTGCCAGCAGCCTACTAGCGGGAGGCCACAATGAGCAGTTCTTC
TRBD1 | TRBJ2-1 | TRBV19 | NA | CASSRVPGQGRGASPYQQFF | TGTGCCAGTAGTAGGGTCCCGGGACAGGGGAGAGGGGCCTCCCCGTATCAGCAGTTCTTC